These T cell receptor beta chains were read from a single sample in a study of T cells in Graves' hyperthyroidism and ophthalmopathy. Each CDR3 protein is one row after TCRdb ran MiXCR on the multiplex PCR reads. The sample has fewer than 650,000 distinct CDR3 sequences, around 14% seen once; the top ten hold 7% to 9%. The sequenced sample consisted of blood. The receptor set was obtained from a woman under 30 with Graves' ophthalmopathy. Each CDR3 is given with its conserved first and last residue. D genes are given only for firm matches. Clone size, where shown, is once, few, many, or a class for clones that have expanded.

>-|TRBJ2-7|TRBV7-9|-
CASSLGRPGEQYF
TGTGCCAGCAGCTTGGGACGGCCAGGAGAGCAGTACTTC
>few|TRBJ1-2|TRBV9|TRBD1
CASSLRTGAPYGYTF
TGTGCCAGCAGCCTCAGGACAGGGGCCCCCTATGGCTACACCTTC
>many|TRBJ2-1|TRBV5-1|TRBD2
CASSLGLAGGLRGYNEQFF
TGCGCCAGCAGCCTCGGACTAGCGGGAGGGTTAAGAGGTTACAATGAGCAGTTCTTC
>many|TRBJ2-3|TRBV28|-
CASSFIEAAWGTGDTQYF
TGTGCCAGCAGTTTCATCGAGGCGGCCTGGGGGACTGGAGATACGCAGTATTTT
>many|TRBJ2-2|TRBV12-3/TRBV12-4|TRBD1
CASSPRDRGGTGELFF
TGTGCCAGCAGCCCCCGGGACAGGGGAGGTACCGGGGAGCTGTTTTTT
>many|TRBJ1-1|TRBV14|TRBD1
CASSQDDTGDTEAFF
TGTGCCAGCAGCCAAGATGACACAGGGGACACTGAAGCTTTCTTT
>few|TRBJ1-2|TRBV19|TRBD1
CASSITGTGDDGYTF
TGTGCCAGTAGTATCACCGGGACAGGGGACGATGGCTACACCTTC
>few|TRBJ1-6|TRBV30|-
CAWSLLGSYNSPLHF
TGTGCCTGGAGCCTCCTCGGATCCTATAATTCACCCCTCCACTTT
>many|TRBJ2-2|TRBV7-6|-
CASSLRLPSGELFF
TGTGCCAGCAGCTTACGGCTCCCCAGCGGGGAGCTGTTTTTT
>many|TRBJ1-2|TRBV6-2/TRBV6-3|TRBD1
CASSYSGSQGQDGYTF
TGTGCCAGCAGTTACTCGGGGTCGCAGGGACAGGATGGCTACACCTTC
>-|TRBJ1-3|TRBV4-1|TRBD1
CASSQLTGTAGNTIYF
TGCGCCAGCAGCCAACTGACCGGGACAGCCGGAAACACCATATATTTT
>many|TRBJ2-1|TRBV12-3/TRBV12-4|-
CASSSSAHYNEQFF
TGTGCCAGCAGTTCCTCGGCCCACTACAATGAGCAGTTCTTC
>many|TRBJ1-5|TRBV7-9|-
CASSNQGALNQPQHF
TGTGCCAGCAGCAACCAGGGCGCCCTCAATCAGCCCCAGCATTTT
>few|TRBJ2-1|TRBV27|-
CASSSTKGGNEQFF
TGTGCCAGCAGTTCAACCAAAGGGGGCAATGAGCAGTTCTTC
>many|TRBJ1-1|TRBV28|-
CASSPAAASGDTEAFF
TGTGCCAGCAGTCCCGCGGCGGCTTCGGGGGACACTGAAGCTTTCTTT
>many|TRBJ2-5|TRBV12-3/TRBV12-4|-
CASSLSGSLQETQYF
TGTGCCAGCAGTCTTAGCGGTTCCTTACAAGAGACCCAGTACTTC
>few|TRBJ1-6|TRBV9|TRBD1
CASSEQGASSPLHF
TGTGCCAGCAGCGAACAGGGGGCGAGTTCACCCCTCCACTTT
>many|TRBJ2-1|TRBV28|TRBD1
CASSPGTGGRNEQFF
TGTGCCAGCTCGCCCGGGACAGGGGGCAGGAATGAGCAGTTCTTC
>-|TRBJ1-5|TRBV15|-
CATSKEGDSNSNQPQHF
TGTGCCACCAGCAAGGAAGGCGACAGCAATAGCAATCAGCCCCAGCATTTT
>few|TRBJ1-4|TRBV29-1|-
CSAGQPSEKLFF
TGCAGCGCTGGACAGCCGTCTGAAAAACTGTTTTTT
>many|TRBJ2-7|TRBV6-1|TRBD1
CASSEGPGGTGTYEQYF
TGTGCCAGCAGTGAAGGGCCCGGGGGGACAGGGACCTACGAGCAGTACTTC
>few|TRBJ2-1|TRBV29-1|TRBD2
CSVVVGAGADEQFF
TGCAGCGTTGTTGTTGGAGCGGGAGCGGATGAGCAGTTCTTC
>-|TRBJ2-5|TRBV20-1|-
CSAEVRSREQETQYF
TGCAGTGCCGAGGTTCGCTCGCGGGAACAAGAGACCCAGTACTTC
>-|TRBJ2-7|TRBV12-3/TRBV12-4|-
CASSLGAGADYYEQYF
TGTGCCAGCAGTTTAGGTGCAGGGGCCGACTACTACGAGCAGTACTTC
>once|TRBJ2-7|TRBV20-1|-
CSAPGGSYEQYF
TGCAGTGCCCCCGGTGGCTCCTACGAGCAGTACTTC
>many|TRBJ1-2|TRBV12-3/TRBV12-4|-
CASSPGPSLYGYTF
TGTGCCAGCAGTCCCGGACCGAGCCTCTATGGCTACACCTTC
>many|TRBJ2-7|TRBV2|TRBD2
CASSWEGLGYEQYF
TGTGCCAGCAGCTGGGAGGGCCTGGGATACGAGCAGTACTTC
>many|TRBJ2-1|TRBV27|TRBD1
CASSSMDRVRDNEQFF
TGTGCCAGCAGTTCAATGGACAGGGTGAGAGACAATGAGCAGTTCTTC
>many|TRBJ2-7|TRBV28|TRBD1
CASSRQGGEQYF
TGTGCCAGCAGCAGACAGGGGGGCGAGCAGTACTTC
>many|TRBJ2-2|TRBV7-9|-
CASSLTGLTNTGELFF
TGTGCCAGCAGCCTAACAGGACTTACGAACACCGGGGAGCTGTTTTTT
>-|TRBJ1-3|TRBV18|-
CASSSDGYSGNTIYF
TGTGCCAGCTCATCGGACGGGTACTCTGGAAACACCATATATTTT
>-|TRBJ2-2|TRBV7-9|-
CASSYGIELFF
TGTGCCAGCAGCTACGGGATCGAGCTGTTTTTT
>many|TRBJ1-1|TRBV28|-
CASTLVGAGTEAFF
TGTGCCAGCACCCTAGTGGGGGCGGGGACTGAAGCTTTCTTT
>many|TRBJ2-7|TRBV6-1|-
CASSEVGYSTSYEQYF
TGTGCCAGCAGTGAAGTGGGTTACAGCACCTCCTACGAGCAGTACTTC
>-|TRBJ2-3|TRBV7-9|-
CASSPSGMGTDTQYF
TGTGCCAGCAGCCCGAGCGGTATGGGCACAGATACGCAGTATTTT
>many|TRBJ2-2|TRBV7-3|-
CASSLVADPGELFF
TGTGCCAGCAGCTTAGTAGCGGACCCCGGGGAGCTGTTTTTT
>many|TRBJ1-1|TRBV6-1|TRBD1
CASSVRRGLGTEAFF
TGTGCCAGCAGTGTACGCAGGGGGCTGGGCACTGAAGCTTTCTTT
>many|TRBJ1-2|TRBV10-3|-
CAISESSYHGYTF
TGTGCCATCAGTGAGTCTTCTTACCATGGCTACACCTTC
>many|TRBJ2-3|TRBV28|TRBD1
CASSLTGAGDTQYF
TGTGCCAGCAGTTTGACAGGGGCGGGGGATACGCAGTATTTT
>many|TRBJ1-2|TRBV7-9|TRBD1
CASSKRDRESYGYTF
TGTGCCAGCTCAAAGCGGGACAGGGAGAGTTATGGCTACACCTTC
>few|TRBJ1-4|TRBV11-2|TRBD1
CASSSRTGHNEELFF
TGTGCCAGCAGCTCTCGGACAGGACATAATGAAGAACTGTTTTTT
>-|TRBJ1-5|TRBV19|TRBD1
CASSSGTGVQIRNQPQHF
TGTGCCAGTAGTTCCGGGACAGGGGTCCAGATCCGCAATCAGCCCCAGCATTTT
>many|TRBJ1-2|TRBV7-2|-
CASSTYEAPYGYTF
TGTGCCAGCAGCACTTATGAGGCCCCGTATGGCTACACCTTC
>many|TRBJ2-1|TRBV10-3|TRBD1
CAISATGGHDYNEQFF
TGTGCCATCAGCGCAACAGGGGGCCATGACTACAATGAGCAGTTCTTC